This TCR beta chain was sequenced for a study of blood T cell repertoires in COVID-19. As for the study in general: Samples of COVID-19 (acute and convalescent) were obtained from the United States, Italy and Spain.

As regards this clone: Mismatch with germline at one junction end may stem from a read error.

The length of the CDR3 is 16 residues. CDR1 is LGHDT, CDR2 YNNKEL, per germline (reference sequence). Authors' processing steps: Amplified reference gene primers provided the basis for estimating nucleated cell counts. Clones were read by immunoSEQ multiplex PCR, and TCRdb kept only the in-frame ones, dropping some. V and J calls and clone size are copied from that table; D and trimming were computed from the DNA. The table lists some 170,000 clones, about 92% of them singletons. The chain is built from TRBV3-1 (or the pseudogene TRBV3-2) and TRBJ2-7; 9 bases fit TRBD1. The sequence was collected from a woman aged 55 to 70 with COVID-19, enrolled during active disease. Sample: peripheral blood. The CDR3 loop reads CASTQRGTGNSYEQYF. The CDR3 DNA reads as TGTGCCAGCACCCAACGCGGGACAGGGAATTCCTACGAGCAGTACTTC.